This is a list of T cell receptor beta chains from one sample in a study of blood T cells in healthy people across ages. Via MiXCR, TCRdb re-called the 5' RACE reads, giving one row per CDR3 protein. The sample lists about 780,000 distinct CDR3 sequences, around 45% occurring once. Sequences were obtained from blood. Receptor source: an older man in good health. The CDR3 runs from the conserved cysteine through the conserved F or W. Fields, in order: CDR3 DNA, CDR3 protein, D gene, clone size, J gene, V gene, CDR3 length. A D gene is named only where the DNA matches it firmly. For some rows the clone size is stated as once, few or many, or as a class when expanded; others skip it.

CDR3 DNA: TGCAGCGTAGGTGCTAGCGGCGTGGAGTACAATGAGCAGTACTTC
CDR3 protein: CSVGASGVEYNEQYF
D gene: TRBD2
clone size: .
J gene: TRBJ2-7
V gene: TRBV29-1
CDR3 length: 15

CDR3 DNA: TGTGCCAGCAGTTTGCGGACAGGGCACCAAGAGACCCAGTACTTC
CDR3 protein: CASSLRTGHQETQYF
D gene: TRBD1
clone size: few
J gene: TRBJ2-5
V gene: TRBV28
CDR3 length: 15

CDR3 DNA: TGCGCCAGCGGAGGGGGGGTCACAGATACGCAGTATTTT
CDR3 protein: CASGGGVTDTQYF
D gene: .
clone size: .
J gene: TRBJ2-3
V gene: TRBV4-1
CDR3 length: 13

CDR3 DNA: TGTGCCACCAGCAGAGAGCCTAGCGAACCTACGGGAAACTGGGAGCAGTACTTC
CDR3 protein: CATSREPSEPTGNWEQYF
D gene: .
clone size: few
J gene: TRBJ2-7
V gene: TRBV15
CDR3 length: 18

CDR3 DNA: TGTGCCAGCAGTGAAGACCGAGCGGATTACAATGAGCAGTTCTTC
CDR3 protein: CASSEDRADYNEQFF
D gene: .
clone size: many
J gene: TRBJ2-1
V gene: TRBV6-1
CDR3 length: 15

CDR3 DNA: TGTGCCAGCAGCTTAACGGTACTAGCGGCTTCTACCGGGGAGCTGTTTTTT
CDR3 protein: CASSLTVLAASTGELFF
D gene: TRBD2
clone size: .
J gene: TRBJ2-2
V gene: TRBV7-2
CDR3 length: 17

CDR3 DNA: TGTGCCTGGAGCACACTAGCGGGAGTTGCGGGGGCCAACGTCCTGACTTTC
CDR3 protein: CAWSTLAGVAGANVLTF
D gene: TRBD2
clone size: .
J gene: TRBJ2-6
V gene: TRBV30
CDR3 length: 17

CDR3 DNA: TGTGCCTGGGCCCGGGGGCCGAACACTGAAGCTTTCTTT
CDR3 protein: CAWARGPNTEAFF
D gene: .
clone size: once
J gene: TRBJ1-1
V gene: TRBV30
CDR3 length: 13

CDR3 DNA: TGTGCCAGCAGTTTATGGGATGGGCAGGGAATCTACGAGCAGTACTTC
CDR3 protein: CASSLWDGQGIYEQYF
D gene: .
clone size: .
J gene: TRBJ2-7
V gene: TRBV27
CDR3 length: 16

CDR3 DNA: TGCAGCGTTGAAGATAATGAAGGCGGGAGGGCCCGCTCCTACGAGCAGTACTTC
CDR3 protein: CSVEDNEGGRARSYEQYF
D gene: TRBD2
clone size: many
J gene: TRBJ2-7
V gene: TRBV29-1
CDR3 length: 18

CDR3 DNA: TGTGCCAGCAGCCCCATCCCTCGAGAGACCCAGTACTTC
CDR3 protein: CASSPIPRETQYF
D gene: .
clone size: many
J gene: TRBJ2-5
V gene: TRBV27
CDR3 length: 13

CDR3 DNA: TGCGCCAGCAGCTTCCCAGGGGCAGGTTACGAGCAGTACTTC
CDR3 protein: CASSFPGAGYEQYF
D gene: .
clone size: few
J gene: TRBJ2-7
V gene: TRBV5-1
CDR3 length: 14

CDR3 DNA: TGTGCCAGCAGGGCCCCGGAGGGTTCCAGGGAGATTAACTATGGCTACACCTTC
CDR3 protein: CASRAPEGSREINYGYTF
D gene: .
clone size: .
J gene: TRBJ1-2
V gene: TRBV28
CDR3 length: 18

CDR3 DNA: TGTGCCAGCAGCTTAGATATCCTCAAGGACACTGAAGCTTTCTTT
CDR3 protein: CASSLDILKDTEAFF
D gene: .
clone size: .
J gene: TRBJ1-1
V gene: TRBV7-2
CDR3 length: 15

CDR3 DNA: TGTGCCAGCAGCCAAGATCCAGCGGGAGGTCTCGGAGATACGCAGTATTTT
CDR3 protein: CASSQDPAGGLGDTQYF
D gene: TRBD2
clone size: few
J gene: TRBJ2-3
V gene: TRBV4-2
CDR3 length: 17

CDR3 DNA: TGTGCCAGCGGGATAGGGACCGGGGAGCTGTTTTTT
CDR3 protein: CASGIGTGELFF
D gene: .
clone size: .
J gene: TRBJ2-2
V gene: TRBV12-3/TRBV12-4
CDR3 length: 12

CDR3 DNA: TGTGCCAGCAGTGCGTTTAGCGGGACCTACAATGAGCAGTACTTC
CDR3 protein: CASSAFSGTYNEQYF
D gene: TRBD2
clone size: .
J gene: TRBJ2-7
V gene: TRBV7-2
CDR3 length: 15

CDR3 DNA: TGTGCCAGCAGCTCTGGGCCGGGCCCTTCCGCGCAGTATTTT
CDR3 protein: CASSSGPGPSAQYF
D gene: .
clone size: few
J gene: TRBJ2-3
V gene: TRBV7-2
CDR3 length: 14

CDR3 DNA: TGCGCCAGCAGCCAAGATCCGGGACAGGGAGGATACGAGCAGTACTTC
CDR3 protein: CASSQDPGQGGYEQYF
D gene: TRBD1
clone size: few
J gene: TRBJ2-7
V gene: TRBV4-1
CDR3 length: 16

CDR3 DNA: TGTGCCAGCAGCGTAGGAACAGGACTCCCCTACGAGCAGTACTTC
CDR3 protein: CASSVGTGLPYEQYF
D gene: .
clone size: .
J gene: TRBJ2-7
V gene: TRBV9
CDR3 length: 15

CDR3 DNA: TGCGCCAGCAGCCAAGATCGAGGGGTAAATCAGCCCCAGCATTTT
CDR3 protein: CASSQDRGVNQPQHF
D gene: .
clone size: .
J gene: TRBJ1-5
V gene: TRBV4-3
CDR3 length: 15

CDR3 DNA: TGTGCCAGTAAGGCGGGAGGTGGGGAAAACATTCAGTACTTC
CDR3 protein: CASKAGGGENIQYF
D gene: TRBD2
clone size: few
J gene: TRBJ2-4
V gene: TRBV19
CDR3 length: 14

CDR3 DNA: TGTGCCAGCAGCGGCGGTCTTTCGGGCGAGCAGTACTTC
CDR3 protein: CASSGGLSGEQYF
D gene: .
clone size: .
J gene: TRBJ2-7
V gene: TRBV7-4
CDR3 length: 13

CDR3 DNA: TGTGCCAGCAGTAAGTTACAGGGGCCCCAAGAGACCCAGTACTTC
CDR3 protein: CASSKLQGPQETQYF
D gene: TRBD1
clone size: .
J gene: TRBJ2-5
V gene: TRBV28
CDR3 length: 15

CDR3 DNA: TGTGCCAGCAGCGTGTGGGGAGGGGGCAACACTGAAGCTTTCTTT
CDR3 protein: CASSVWGGGNTEAFF
D gene: TRBD1
clone size: .
J gene: TRBJ1-1
V gene: TRBV5-5
CDR3 length: 15

CDR3 DNA: TGTGCCAGCAGTAGTGACAGGGTGAGCGGCTACACCTTC
CDR3 protein: CASSSDRVSGYTF
D gene: TRBD1
clone size: few
J gene: TRBJ1-2
V gene: TRBV12-3/TRBV12-4
CDR3 length: 13

CDR3 DNA: TGTGCCAGCAGCGACAGGCGGGGGCCGGACAATGAGCAGTTCTTC
CDR3 protein: CASSDRRGPDNEQFF
D gene: .
clone size: many
J gene: TRBJ2-1
V gene: TRBV7-8
CDR3 length: 15

CDR3 DNA: TGTGCCAGCAGTTCGCCCCCGGAGCCGAGCGGGAATGAGCAGTTCTTC
CDR3 protein: CASSSPPEPSGNEQFF
D gene: .
clone size: .
J gene: TRBJ2-1
V gene: TRBV12-3/TRBV12-4
CDR3 length: 16

CDR3 DNA: TGTGCCAGCAGCTTAGCTGAGAGCGGGAGAAGTGATGAGCAGTTCTTC
CDR3 protein: CASSLAESGRSDEQFF
D gene: TRBD2
clone size: many
J gene: TRBJ2-1
V gene: TRBV7-6
CDR3 length: 16

CDR3 DNA: TGTGCCAGCAGCTCACCCCGCCCCCAGCATGAGACCCAGTACTTC
CDR3 protein: CASSSPRPQHETQYF
D gene: .
clone size: .
J gene: TRBJ2-5
V gene: TRBV7-2
CDR3 length: 15

CDR3 DNA: TGCGCCAGCAGCCAAGATAGAGCGTCCACCAACAATGAGCAGTTCTTC
CDR3 protein: CASSQDRASTNNEQFF
D gene: .
clone size: few
J gene: TRBJ2-1
V gene: TRBV4-3
CDR3 length: 16

CDR3 DNA: TGCGGTGTTACGACAGGGAACAATCAGCCCCAGCATTTT
CDR3 protein: CGVTTGNNQPQHF
D gene: TRBD1
clone size: .
J gene: TRBJ1-5
V gene: TRBV20-1
CDR3 length: 13

CDR3 DNA: TGCGCCAGCAGCCAAGATCAAGACAGTTCCTATCAGCCCCAGCATTTT
CDR3 protein: CASSQDQDSSYQPQHF
D gene: .
clone size: few
J gene: TRBJ1-5
V gene: TRBV4-1
CDR3 length: 16

CDR3 DNA: TGCGCCAGCAGCCCCAATGGGGTGACGACTCGGGAGCAGTTCTTC
CDR3 protein: CASSPNGVTTREQFF
D gene: .
clone size: .
J gene: TRBJ2-1
V gene: TRBV4-1
CDR3 length: 15

CDR3 DNA: TGCAGTGCTAGAGATCGACGAGCGGGGTACTTC
CDR3 protein: CSARDRRAGYF
D gene: .
clone size: .
J gene: TRBJ2-4
V gene: TRBV20-1
CDR3 length: 11

CDR3 DNA: TGTGCCAGCTCACCACGTAATAGTCAAATGGTAAACATTCAGTACTTC
CDR3 protein: CASSPRNSQMVNIQYF
D gene: .
clone size: few
J gene: TRBJ2-4
V gene: TRBV18
CDR3 length: 16

CDR3 DNA: TGTGCCAGCAGTTTTTCGTCAGGGAACCCCTACAATGAGCAGTTCTTC
CDR3 protein: CASSFSSGNPYNEQFF
D gene: .
clone size: few
J gene: TRBJ2-1
V gene: TRBV28
CDR3 length: 16

CDR3 DNA: TGTGCCAGTAGTATAGATCGGCGGGGCAAAGACAATGAGCAGTTCTTC
CDR3 protein: CASSIDRRGKDNEQFF
D gene: .
clone size: .
J gene: TRBJ2-1
V gene: TRBV19
CDR3 length: 16

CDR3 DNA: TGTGCCAGCAGCTTAGAGGTCCCATTCTGGAGAGAGACCCAGTACTTC
CDR3 protein: CASSLEVPFWRETQYF
D gene: .
clone size: many
J gene: TRBJ2-5
V gene: TRBV7-2
CDR3 length: 16

CDR3 DNA: TGTGCCAGCAGCTTAGGTAGTGAGGCGTTCATCGGACGGGCCCTCCACTTT
CDR3 protein: CASSLGSEAFIGRALHF
D gene: .
clone size: .
J gene: TRBJ1-6
V gene: TRBV11-2
CDR3 length: 17

CDR3 DNA: TGTGCCAGCAGTCGACTAGCGGGAGGTCCCTACGAGCAGTACTTC
CDR3 protein: CASSRLAGGPYEQYF
D gene: TRBD2
clone size: many
J gene: TRBJ2-7
V gene: TRBV7-2
CDR3 length: 15